This passage covers 11 T cell receptor beta chains from one sample sequenced in a study of PD-1 blockade in classical Hodgkin lymphoma. Regarding time point: cycle 4 day 1 (C4D1), after less than 7 weeks of nivolumab. Every patient relapsed after autologous stem cell transplantation, and brentuximab vedotin exposure varied. Measured with immunoSEQ multiplex PCR; TCRdb has only the in-frame clones, and not every one. The sample includes about 41,000 clones, roughly 69% of them seen just once. This sample comprised peripheral blood mononuclear cells (PBMCs), obtained before the fourth cycle of nivolumab. Receptors were obtained from a human donor with classical Hodgkin lymphoma.

DNA of the CDR3: TGTGCCAGCAGCCTACAGGGCTGGGAAAAACTGTTTTTT. Its translation is CASSLQGWEKLFF. The chain employs TRBV14 and TRBJ1-4, with TRBD1 as a possible D gene (6 bases). The CDR3 length is 13 residues. Germline lookup yields CDR1 SGHDN and CDR2 FVKESK. The ends were cut back, 4 bases at V and 8 bases at J, with 11 bases in the middle.

The J gene is TRBJ1-1, the V gene TRBV29-1; no clear D. This CDR3 contains 13 residues. Germline V lookup: CDR1 SQVTM, CDR2 ANQGSEA. V lost 4 bases to trimming and J lost 1 base, with 10 bases between them. CDR3 DNA sequence: TGCAGCGTTGGGGCCACACAGAACACTGAAGCTTTCTTT. It codes for CSVGATQNTEAFF.

This clone showed up just a few times. The DNA of the CDR3 is TGTGCCAGCACAAATGAGAACACTGAAGCTTTCTTT. Amino acids: CASTNENTEAFF. The rearrangement links TRBV7-9 to TRBJ1-1; D not certain. Germline values: CDR1 SEHNR, CDR2 FQNEAQ (reference sequence). The V and J ends lost 7 bases and 1 base respectively, with 7 bases between them. The CDR3 is 12 amino acids.

This clone was counted only a few times. The chain joins TRBV11-2 to TRBJ2-5, with D unresolved. Germline V gene lookup returns CDR1 SGHAT and CDR2 FQNNGV. V lost 4 bases and J lost 8, with 8 bases in between. The CDR3 has 11 amino acids. The CDR3 reads CASSSSDTQYF. The CDR3 DNA reads TGTGCCAGCAGCTCCTCGGACACCCAGTACTTC.

This clone ranks as medium-sized. J is TRBJ1-2 and V is TRBV7-9; no reliable D call. Germline CDR1 SEHNR, CDR2 FQNEAQ (reference sequence). This CDR3 region has 15 residues. V gave up 5 bases and J gave up 4 bases, with 17 bases separating them. The CDR3 sequence is CASSPQADRTYGYTF. CDR3 nucleotides: TGTGCCAGCAGCCCTCAAGCGGACCGGACCTATGGCTACACCTTC.

This clone was picked up one time. The chain couples TRBV15 to TRBJ2-7; D gene uncertain. Trimming stripped 0 bases from V and 6 bases from J, with 12 bases between. CDR3 length: 14 residues. In germline, CDR1 is LNHNV, CDR2 YYDKDF (reference sequence). CDR3 amino acids: CATSRDLGWAEQYF. In DNA form, the CDR3 reads TGTGCCACCAGCAGAGATCTGGGGTGGGCCGAGCAGTACTTC.

The chain has TRBV4-3 and TRBJ2-2, with TRBD1 as a possible D gene (5 bases). Trimming pared 4 bases from V and 0 bases from J, leaving 9 bases between. CDR3 size: 15 residues. Per the germline V gene, CDR1 is LGHNA and CDR2 is YSLEER. For the CDR3, the DNA is TGCGCCAGCAGCCGACAGCTTACGAACACCGGGGAGCTGTTTTTT. Translating it yields CASSRQLTNTGELFF.

By frequency in the sample, this clone is medium-sized (0.01 to 0.1%). The chain uses TRBV6-5 and TRBJ2-1; 11 bases are a match to TRBD2. This CDR3 comprises 13 residues. The V gene's germline CDR1 is MNHEY and CDR2 SVGAGI. V lost 6 bases, J lost 16 bases, and 11 bases stayed unmatched. The CDR3 reads CASSPLAGGPAFF. The CDR3 nucleotides read TGTGCCAGCAGCCCATTAGCGGGGGGGCCGGCTTTCTTC.

This clone is a singleton in its sample. V gene TRBV4-3 combines with J gene TRBJ2-7; D gene uncertain. CDR1 is LGHNA, CDR2 YSLEER, per germline. V lost 2 bases and J lost 7, with 6 bases in between. The CDR3 has 11 residues. The CDR3 coding sequence is TGCGCCAGCAGCCAAATAGGGGAGCAGTACTTC. Translated: CASSQIGEQYF.

Of note for this clone: A much larger clonotype is one base distant, so this may be a read error. The gene calls are TRBV5-1 and TRBJ2-1; D is unresolved. V lost 0 bases, J lost 6 bases, and 1 base lay in between. The CDR3 sequence is 11 residues long. Germline CDR1 SGHRS, CDR2 YFSETQ. The CDR3 here is CASSLANEQFF. The CDR3 DNA reads as TGCGCCAGCAGCTTGGCCAATGAGCAGTTCTTC. Full variable domain (outside the CDR3, taken from reference TRBV5-1 and TRBJ2-1): KAGVTQTPRYLIKTRGQQVTLSCSPISGHRSVSWYQQTPGQGLQFLFEYFSETQRNKGNFPGRFSGRQFSNSRSEMNVSTLELGDSALYLCASSLANEQFFGPGTRLTVL.

V usage is TRBV19 and J usage is TRBJ1-5; the D is unclear. V gave up 7 bases and J gave up 1 base, with 11 bases separating them. The CDR3 spans 14 residues. Germline CDR1 LNHDA, CDR2 SQIVND (reference sequence). The CDR3 sequence is CASTELSSNQPQHF. Here the CDR3 DNA reads TGTGCCAGTACGGAGCTGAGCAGCAATCAGCCCCAGCATTTT.